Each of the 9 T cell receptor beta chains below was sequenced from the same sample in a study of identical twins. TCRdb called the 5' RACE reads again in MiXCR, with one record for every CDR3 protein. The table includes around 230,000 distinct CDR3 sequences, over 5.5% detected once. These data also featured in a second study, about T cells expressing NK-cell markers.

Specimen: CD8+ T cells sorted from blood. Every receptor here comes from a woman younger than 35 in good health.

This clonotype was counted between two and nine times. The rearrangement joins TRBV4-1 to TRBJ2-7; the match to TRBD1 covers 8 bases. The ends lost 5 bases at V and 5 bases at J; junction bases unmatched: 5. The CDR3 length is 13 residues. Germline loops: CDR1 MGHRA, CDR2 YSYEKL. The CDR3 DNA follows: TGCGCCAGCAGCGGACAGGGAACGGACGAGCAGTACTTC. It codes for CASSGQGTDEQYF.

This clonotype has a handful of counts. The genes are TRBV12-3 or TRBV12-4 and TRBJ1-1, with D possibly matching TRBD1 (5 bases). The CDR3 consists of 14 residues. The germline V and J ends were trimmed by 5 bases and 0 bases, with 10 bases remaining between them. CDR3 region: CASSPGWVNTEAFF. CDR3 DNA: TGTGCCAGCAGTCCAGGGTGGGTGAACACTGAAGCTTTCTTT.

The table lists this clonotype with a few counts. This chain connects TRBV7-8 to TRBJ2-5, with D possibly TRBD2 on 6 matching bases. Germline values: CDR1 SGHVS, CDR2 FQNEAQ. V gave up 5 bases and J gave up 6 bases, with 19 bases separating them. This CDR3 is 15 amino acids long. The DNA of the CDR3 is TGTGCCAGCAGCGAGGACTATCCCGTATGGAAGACCCAGTACTTC. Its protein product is CASSEDYPVWKTQYF.

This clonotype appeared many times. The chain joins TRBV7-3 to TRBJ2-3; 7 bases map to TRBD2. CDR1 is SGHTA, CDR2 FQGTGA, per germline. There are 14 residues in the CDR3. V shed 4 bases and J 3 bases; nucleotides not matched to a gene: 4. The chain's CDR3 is CASSWSGETDTQYF. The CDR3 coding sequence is TGTGCCAGCAGCTGGAGCGGGGAAACAGATACGCAGTATTTT.

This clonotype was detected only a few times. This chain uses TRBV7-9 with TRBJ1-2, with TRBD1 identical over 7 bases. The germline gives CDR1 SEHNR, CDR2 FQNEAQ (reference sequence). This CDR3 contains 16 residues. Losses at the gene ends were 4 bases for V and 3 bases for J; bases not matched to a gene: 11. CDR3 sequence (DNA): TGTGCCAGCAGCTCGGGACAGCTGCCTATAGACTATGGCTACACCTTC. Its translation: CASSSGQLPIDYGYTF.

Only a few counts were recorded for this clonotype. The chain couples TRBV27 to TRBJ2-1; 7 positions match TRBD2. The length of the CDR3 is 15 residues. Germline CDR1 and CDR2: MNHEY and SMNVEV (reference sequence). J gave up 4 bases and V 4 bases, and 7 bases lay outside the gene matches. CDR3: CASSSGGGPYNEQFF. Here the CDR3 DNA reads TGTGCCAGCAGTTCCGGCGGGGGACCTTACAATGAGCAGTTCTTC.

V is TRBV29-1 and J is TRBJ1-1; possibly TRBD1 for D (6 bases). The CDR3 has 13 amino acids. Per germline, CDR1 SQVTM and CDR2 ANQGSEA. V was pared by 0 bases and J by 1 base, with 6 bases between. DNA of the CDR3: TGCAGCGTTGAAGAACAGGGGAACACTGAAGCTTTCTTT. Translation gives CSVEEQGNTEAFF.

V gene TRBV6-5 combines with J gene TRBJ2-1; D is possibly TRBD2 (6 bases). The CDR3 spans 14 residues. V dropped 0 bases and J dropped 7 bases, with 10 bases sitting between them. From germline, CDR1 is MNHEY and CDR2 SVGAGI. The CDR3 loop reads CASSYSLARNEQFF. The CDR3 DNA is TGTGCCAGCAGTTACTCGCTAGCGCGGAATGAGCAGTTCTTC.

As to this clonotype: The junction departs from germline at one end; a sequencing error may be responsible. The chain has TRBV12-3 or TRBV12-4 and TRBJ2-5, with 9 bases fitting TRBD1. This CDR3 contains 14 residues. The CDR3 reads CASSLTTGGETQHF. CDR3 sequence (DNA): TGTGCCAGCAGTCTAACGACAGGGGGAGAGACCCAGCACTTC.